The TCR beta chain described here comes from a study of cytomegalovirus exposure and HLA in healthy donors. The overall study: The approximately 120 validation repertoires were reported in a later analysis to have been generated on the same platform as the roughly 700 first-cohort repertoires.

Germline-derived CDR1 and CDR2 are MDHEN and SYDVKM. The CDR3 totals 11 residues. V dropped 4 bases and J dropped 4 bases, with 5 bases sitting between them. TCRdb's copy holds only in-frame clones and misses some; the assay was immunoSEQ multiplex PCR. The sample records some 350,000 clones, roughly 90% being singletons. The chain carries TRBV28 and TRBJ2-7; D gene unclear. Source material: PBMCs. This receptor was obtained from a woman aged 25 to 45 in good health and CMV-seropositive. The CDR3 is CASSSRYEQYF. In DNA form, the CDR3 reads TGTGCCAGCAGTTCCAGGTACGAGCAGTACTTC.